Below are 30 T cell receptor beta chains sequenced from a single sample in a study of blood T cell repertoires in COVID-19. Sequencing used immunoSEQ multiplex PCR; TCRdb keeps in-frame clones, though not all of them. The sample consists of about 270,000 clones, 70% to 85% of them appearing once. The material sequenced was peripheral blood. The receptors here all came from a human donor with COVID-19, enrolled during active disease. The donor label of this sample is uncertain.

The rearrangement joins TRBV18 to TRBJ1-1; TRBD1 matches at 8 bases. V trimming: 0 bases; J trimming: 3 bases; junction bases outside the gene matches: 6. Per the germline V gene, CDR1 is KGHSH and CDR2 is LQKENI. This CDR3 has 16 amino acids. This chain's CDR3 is CASSPPTGGIYTEAFF. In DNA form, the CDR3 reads TGTGCCAGCTCACCACCTACAGGGGGAATCTACACTGAAGCTTTCTTT.

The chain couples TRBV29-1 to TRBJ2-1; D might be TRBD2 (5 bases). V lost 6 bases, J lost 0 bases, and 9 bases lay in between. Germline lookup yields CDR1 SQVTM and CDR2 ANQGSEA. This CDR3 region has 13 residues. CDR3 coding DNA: TGCAGCGTGAGGGTCAGCTCCTACAATGAGCAGTTCTTC. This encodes CSVRVSSYNEQFF.

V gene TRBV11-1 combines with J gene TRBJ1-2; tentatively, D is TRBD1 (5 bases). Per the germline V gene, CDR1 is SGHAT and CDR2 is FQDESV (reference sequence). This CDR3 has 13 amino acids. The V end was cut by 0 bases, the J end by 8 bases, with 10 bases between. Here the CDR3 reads CASSLAGQGGYTF. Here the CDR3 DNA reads TGTGCCAGCAGCTTAGCAGGGCAGGGCGGCTACACCTTC.

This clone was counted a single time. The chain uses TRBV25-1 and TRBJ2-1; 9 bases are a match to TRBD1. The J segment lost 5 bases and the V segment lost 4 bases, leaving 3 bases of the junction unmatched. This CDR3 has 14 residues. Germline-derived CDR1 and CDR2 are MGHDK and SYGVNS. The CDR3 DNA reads TGTGCCAGCAGTGGACAGGGGGTCCACAATGAGCAGTTCTTC. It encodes CASSGQGVHNEQFF. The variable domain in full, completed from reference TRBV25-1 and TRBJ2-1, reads EADIYQTPRYLVIGTGKKITLECSQTMGHDKMYWYQQDPGMELHLIHYSYGVNSTEKGDLSSESTVSRIRTEHFPLTLESARPSHTSQYLCASSGQGVHNEQFFGPGTRLTVL.

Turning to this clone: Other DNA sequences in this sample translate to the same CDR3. The CDR3 spells CASSPGQGAEAFF. The CDR3 DNA is TGTGCCAGCTCACCAGGACAGGGAGCTGAAGCTTTCTTT. The gene calls are TRBV18 and TRBJ1-1, with 8 bases matching TRBD1. CDR1 KGHSH and CDR2 LQKENI come from the germline V gene. The ends lost 2 bases at V and 6 bases at J; junction bases unmatched: 2. This CDR3 has 13 residues.

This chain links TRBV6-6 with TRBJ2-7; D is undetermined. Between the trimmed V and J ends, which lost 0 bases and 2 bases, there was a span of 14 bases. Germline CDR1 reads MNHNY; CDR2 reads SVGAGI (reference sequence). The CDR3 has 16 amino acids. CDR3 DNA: TGTGCCAGCAGTTACTCTCCCCAGCGCCAAGCCTACGAGCAGTACTTC. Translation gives CASSYSPQRQAYEQYF.

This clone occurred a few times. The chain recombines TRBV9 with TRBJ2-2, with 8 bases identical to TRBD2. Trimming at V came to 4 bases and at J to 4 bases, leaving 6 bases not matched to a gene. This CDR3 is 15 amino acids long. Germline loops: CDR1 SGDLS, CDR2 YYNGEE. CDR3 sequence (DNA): TGTGCCAGCAGCCCCGGCGGGAGGCCCACCGGGGAGCTGTTTTTT. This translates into CASSPGGRPTGELFF. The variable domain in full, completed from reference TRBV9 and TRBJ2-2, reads DSGVTQTPKHLITATGQRVTLRCSPRSGDLSVYWYQQSLDQGLQFLIQYYNGEERAKGNILERFSAQQFPDLHSELNLSSLELGDSALYFCASSPGGRPTGELFFGEGSRLTVL.

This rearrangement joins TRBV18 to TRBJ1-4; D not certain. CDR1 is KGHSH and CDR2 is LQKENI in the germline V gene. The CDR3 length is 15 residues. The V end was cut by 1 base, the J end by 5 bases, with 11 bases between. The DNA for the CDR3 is TGTGCCAGCTCACCACGTGGTGCGGGAAATGAAAAACTGTTTTTT. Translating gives CASSPRGAGNEKLFF.

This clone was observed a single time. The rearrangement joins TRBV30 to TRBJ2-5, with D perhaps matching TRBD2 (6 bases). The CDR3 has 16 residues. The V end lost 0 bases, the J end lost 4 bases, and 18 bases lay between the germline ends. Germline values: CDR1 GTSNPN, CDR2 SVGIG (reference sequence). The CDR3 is CAWSVGQRAGRETQYF. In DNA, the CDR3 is TGTGCCTGGAGTGTAGGACAAAGGGCGGGGAGAGAGACCCAGTACTTC.

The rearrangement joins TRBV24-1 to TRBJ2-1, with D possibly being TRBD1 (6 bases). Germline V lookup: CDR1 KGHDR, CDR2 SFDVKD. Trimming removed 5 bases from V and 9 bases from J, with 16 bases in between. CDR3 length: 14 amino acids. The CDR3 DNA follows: TGTGCCACCAGTGTGGGGACCAGGGGCAGTGAGCAGTTCTTC. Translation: CATSVGTRGSEQFF.

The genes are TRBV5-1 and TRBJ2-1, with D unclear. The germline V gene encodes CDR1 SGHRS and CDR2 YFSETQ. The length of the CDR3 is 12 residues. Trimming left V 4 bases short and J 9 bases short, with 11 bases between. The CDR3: CASSQPNGEQFF. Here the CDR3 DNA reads TGCGCCAGCAGCCAACCTAACGGTGAGCAGTTCTTC.

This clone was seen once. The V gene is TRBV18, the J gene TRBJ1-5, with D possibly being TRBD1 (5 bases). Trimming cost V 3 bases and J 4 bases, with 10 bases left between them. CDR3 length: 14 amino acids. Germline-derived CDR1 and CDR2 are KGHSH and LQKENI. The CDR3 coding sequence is TGTGCCAGCTCACCGTTGGGGGGGAATCAGCCCCAGCATTTT. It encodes CASSPLGGNQPQHF.

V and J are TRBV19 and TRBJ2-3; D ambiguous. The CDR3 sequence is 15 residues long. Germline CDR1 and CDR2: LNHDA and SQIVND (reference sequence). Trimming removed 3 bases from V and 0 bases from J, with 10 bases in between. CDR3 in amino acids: CASSMKATSTDTQYF. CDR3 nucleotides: TGTGCCAGTAGTATGAAAGCGACCAGCACAGATACGCAGTATTTT.

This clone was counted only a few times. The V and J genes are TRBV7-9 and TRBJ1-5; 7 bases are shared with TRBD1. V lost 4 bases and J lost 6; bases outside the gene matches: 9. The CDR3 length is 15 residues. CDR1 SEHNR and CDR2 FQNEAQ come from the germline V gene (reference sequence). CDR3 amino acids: CASSSTGIELQPQHF. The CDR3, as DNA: TGTGCCAGCAGCTCGACAGGGATTGAGCTTCAGCCCCAGCATTTT. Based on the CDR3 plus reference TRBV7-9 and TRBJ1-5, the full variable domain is DTGVSQNPRHKITKRGQNVTFRCDPISEHNRLYWYRQTLGQGPEFLTYFQNEAQLEKSRLLSDRFSAERPKGSFSTLEIQRTEQGDSAMYLCASSSTGIELQPQHFGDGTRLSIL.

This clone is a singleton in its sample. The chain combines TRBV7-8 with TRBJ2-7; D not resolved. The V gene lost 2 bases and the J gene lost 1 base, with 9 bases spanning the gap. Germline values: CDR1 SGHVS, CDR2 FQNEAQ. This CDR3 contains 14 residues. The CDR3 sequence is CASSLLEQSYEQYF. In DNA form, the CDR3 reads TGTGCCAGCAGCTTACTAGAACAATCCTACGAGCAGTACTTC.

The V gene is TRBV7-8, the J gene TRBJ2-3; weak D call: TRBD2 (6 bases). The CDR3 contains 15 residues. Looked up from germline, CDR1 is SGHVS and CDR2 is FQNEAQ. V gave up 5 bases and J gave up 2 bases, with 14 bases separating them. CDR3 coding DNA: TGTGCCAGCAGCCTCCGGGACTTACACACAGATACGCAGTATTTT. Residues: CASSLRDLHTDTQYF.

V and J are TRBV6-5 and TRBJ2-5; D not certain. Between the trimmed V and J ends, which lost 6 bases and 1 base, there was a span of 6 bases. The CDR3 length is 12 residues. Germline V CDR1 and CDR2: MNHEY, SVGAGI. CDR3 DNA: TGTGCCAGCAGGCAGTTCCAAGAGACCCAGTACTTC. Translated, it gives CASRQFQETQYF.

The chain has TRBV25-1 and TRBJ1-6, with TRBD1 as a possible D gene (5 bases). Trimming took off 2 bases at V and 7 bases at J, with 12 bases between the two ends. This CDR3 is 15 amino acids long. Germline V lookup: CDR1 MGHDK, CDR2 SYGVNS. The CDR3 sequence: CASSEISGPNSPLHF. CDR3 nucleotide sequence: TGTGCCAGCAGTGAAATCTCAGGGCCCAATTCACCCCTCCACTTT.

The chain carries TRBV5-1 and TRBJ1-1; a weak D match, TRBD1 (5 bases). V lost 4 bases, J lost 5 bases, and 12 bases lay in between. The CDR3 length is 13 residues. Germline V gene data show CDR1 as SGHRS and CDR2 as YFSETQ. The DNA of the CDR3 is TGCGCCAGCAGCCTGGGGACTGTTACTGAAGCTTTCTTT. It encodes CASSLGTVTEAFF.

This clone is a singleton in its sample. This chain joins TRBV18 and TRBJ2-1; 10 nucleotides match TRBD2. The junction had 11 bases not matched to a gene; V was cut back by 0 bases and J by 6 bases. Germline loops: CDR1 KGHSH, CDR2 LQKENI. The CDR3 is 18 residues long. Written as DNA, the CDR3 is TGTGCCAGCTCACCACCAGTAGAAGCGGGAGGGGGGGGCAATGAGCAGTTCTTC. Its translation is CASSPPVEAGGGGNEQFF.

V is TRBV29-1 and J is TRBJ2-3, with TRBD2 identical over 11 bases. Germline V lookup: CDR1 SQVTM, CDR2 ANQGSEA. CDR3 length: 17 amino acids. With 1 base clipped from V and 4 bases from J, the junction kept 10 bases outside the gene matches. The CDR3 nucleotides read TGCAGCGTTGAAGGACGGATAGCGGGAGGGCCATCAGATACGCAGTATTTT. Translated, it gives CSVEGRIAGGPSDTQYF.

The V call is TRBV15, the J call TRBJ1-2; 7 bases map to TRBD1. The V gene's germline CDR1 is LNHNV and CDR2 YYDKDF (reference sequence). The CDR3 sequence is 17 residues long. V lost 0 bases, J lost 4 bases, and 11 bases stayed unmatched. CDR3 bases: TGTGCCACCAGCAGAGATCTGAATTCTGACAGGGCCTATGGCTACACCTTC. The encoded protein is CATSRDLNSDRAYGYTF.

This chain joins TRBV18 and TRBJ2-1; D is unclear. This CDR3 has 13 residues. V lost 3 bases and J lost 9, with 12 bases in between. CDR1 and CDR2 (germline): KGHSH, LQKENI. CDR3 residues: CASSPLVRVEQFF. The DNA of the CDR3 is TGTGCCAGCTCACCTCTAGTCCGGGTTGAGCAGTTCTTC.

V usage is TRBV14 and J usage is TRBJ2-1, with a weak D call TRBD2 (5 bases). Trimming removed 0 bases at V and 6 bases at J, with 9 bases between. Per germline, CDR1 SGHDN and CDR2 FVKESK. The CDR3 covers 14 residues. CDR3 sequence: CASSQELASNEQFF. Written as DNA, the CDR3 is TGTGCCAGCAGCCAAGAGCTAGCCTCCAATGAGCAGTTCTTC.

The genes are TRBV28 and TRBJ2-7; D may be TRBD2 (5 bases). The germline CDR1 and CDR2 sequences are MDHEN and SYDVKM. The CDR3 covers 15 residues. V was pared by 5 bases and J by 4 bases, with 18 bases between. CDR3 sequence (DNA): TGTGCCAGCAGTCCCTCCGGGGAGATCTGGTACGAGCAGTACTTC. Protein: CASSPSGEIWYEQYF.

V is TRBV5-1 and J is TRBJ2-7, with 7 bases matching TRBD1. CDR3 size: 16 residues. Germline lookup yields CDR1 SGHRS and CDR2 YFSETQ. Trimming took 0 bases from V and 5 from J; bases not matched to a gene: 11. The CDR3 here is CASSLEVGGAVDEQYF. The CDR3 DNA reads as TGCGCCAGCAGCTTGGAGGTAGGGGGCGCGGTGGACGAGCAGTACTTC. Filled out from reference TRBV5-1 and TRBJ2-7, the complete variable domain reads KAGVTQTPRYLIKTRGQQVTLSCSPISGHRSVSWYQQTPGQGLQFLFEYFSETQRNKGNFPGRFSGRQFSNSRSEMNVSTLELGDSALYLCASSLEVGGAVDEQYFGPGTRLTVT.

The CDR3 coding sequence is TGTGCCAGCAGTCCCAGGGTCCCCACGCAGTATTTT. It yields the protein CASSPRVPTQYF. The chain uses TRBV28 and TRBJ2-3; perhaps TRBD1 as D (5 bases). The germline CDR1 and CDR2 sequences are MDHEN and SYDVKM. V lost 5 bases and J 9 bases, leaving 12 bases between the germline ends. The CDR3 covers 12 residues.

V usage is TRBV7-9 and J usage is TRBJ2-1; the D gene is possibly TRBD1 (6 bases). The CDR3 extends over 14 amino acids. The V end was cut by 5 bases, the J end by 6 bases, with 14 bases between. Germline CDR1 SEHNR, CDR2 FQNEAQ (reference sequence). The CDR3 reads CASSLTWTANEQFF. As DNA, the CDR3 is TGTGCCAGCAGCCTGACCTGGACAGCCAATGAGCAGTTCTTC. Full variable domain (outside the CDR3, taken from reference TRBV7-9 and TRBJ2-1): DTGVSQNPRHKITKRGQNVTFRCDPISEHNRLYWYRQTLGQGPEFLTYFQNEAQLEKSRLLSDRFSAERPKGSFSTLEIQRTEQGDSAMYLCASSLTWTANEQFFGPGTRLTVL.

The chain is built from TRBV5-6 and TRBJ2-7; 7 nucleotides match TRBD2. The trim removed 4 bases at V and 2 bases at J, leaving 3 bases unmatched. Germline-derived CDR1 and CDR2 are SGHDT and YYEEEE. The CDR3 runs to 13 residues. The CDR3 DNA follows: TGTGCCAGCAGCAGTGGACTAGCCTACGAGCAGTACTTC. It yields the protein CASSSGLAYEQYF.

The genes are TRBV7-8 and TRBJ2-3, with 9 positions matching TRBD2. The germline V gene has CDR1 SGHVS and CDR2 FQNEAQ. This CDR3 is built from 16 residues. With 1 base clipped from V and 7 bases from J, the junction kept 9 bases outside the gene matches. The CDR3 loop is CASSLGLAGPENTQYF. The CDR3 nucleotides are TGTGCCAGCAGCTTAGGCCTAGCGGGGCCCGAAAATACGCAGTATTTT.